Following are 8 T cell receptor beta chains from one sample sequenced in a study of blood T cells in healthy people across ages (dated by TCRdb to the mid-2010s). Libraries were constructed by 5' RACE. Reads for this sample came from an Illumina HiSeq 2500. A second PCR of roughly 7 to 11 cycles was performed with a sample-barcoded 5' primer and a J-beta primer mix. TCRdb applied fastp at Q25 and MiXCR to the public reads, then kept only in-frame beta chains. All rows with the same CDR3 protein become a single entry with the most common DNA and genes. The sample yields 1.5 million to 2 million distinct CDR3 sequences; just under 50% were counted once. The top ten clones comprise roughly 2% of the sample. Sequenced: blood. The receptors were gathered from a woman aged 40-49 years in good health.

J is TRBJ2-7 and V is TRBV7-8, with D perhaps assigned TRBD1 or TRBD2 (7 bases each). The J call is uncertain, as TRBJ2-5 better fits the DNA end. The CDR3 covers 14 residues. In germline, CDR1 is SGHVS, CDR2 FQNEAQ. This CDR3 reads CASSRRGGPETQYF. The CDR3 DNA reads as TGTGCCAGCAGCCGCAGGGGGGGTCCAGAGACCCAGTACTTC.

The sample holds a few counts of this clonotype. The rearrangement joins TRBV15 to TRBJ2-7; TRBD1 might be the D (6 bases). Germline V lookup: CDR1 LNHNV, CDR2 YYDKDF (reference sequence). The V and J ends lost 1 base and 0 bases respectively, with 10 bases between them. The CDR3 has 15 amino acids. The CDR3 region has the DNA TGTGCCACCAGCAGAGGCCAGGGGATCTCCTACGAGCAGTACTTC. Translation: CATSRGQGISYEQYF.

J is TRBJ2-7 and V is TRBV28, with no clear D. Trimming removed 3 bases from V and 0 bases from J, with 12 bases in between. The CDR3 length is 15 residues. From germline, CDR1 is MDHEN and CDR2 SYDVKM. This CDR3 is CASSFSSSGSYEQYF. CDR3 nucleotide sequence: TGTGCCAGCAGTTTCTCCAGCTCTGGCTCCTACGAGCAGTACTTC.

This rearrangement joins TRBV28 to TRBJ2-5; a possible D gene is TRBD2 (6 bases). TRBJ2-7 explains the end of the DNA better; the J call may be wrong. Germline V gene data show CDR1 as MDHEN and CDR2 as SYDVKM. The CDR3 loop spans 15 amino acids. CDR3 DNA sequence: TGTGCCAGCAGGGTCGTCGGCGGGACCTCCTACGAGCAGTACTTC. It encodes CASRVVGGTSYEQYF.

This clonotype was detected only a few times. The genes are TRBV6-5 and TRBJ2-7; D gene unclear. This CDR3 is built from 14 residues. CDR1 MNHEY and CDR2 SVGAGI come from the germline V gene. Trimming cost V 2 bases and J 5 bases, with 13 bases left between them. The CDR3 here is CASSYSSRSDEQYF. CDR3 nucleotides: TGTGCCAGCAGTTACAGTTCCCGCAGCGACGAGCAGTACTTC.

In nucleotides, the CDR3 is TGTGCCAGCAGCTTAAATGACAGGGGGTTTCGCAATGAGCAGTTCTTC. As protein: CASSLNDRGFRNEQFF. This sequence joins TRBV7-3 and TRBJ2-1; the match to TRBD1 covers 9 bases. The CDR3 is 16 residues long. V lost 1 base to trimming and J lost 6 bases; unmatched junction nucleotides: 7. Germline loops: CDR1 SGHTA, CDR2 FQGTGA.

V usage is TRBV4-2 and J usage is TRBJ2-4; TRBD2 matches 7 bases. The DNA matches TRBJ2-7 better at its end, which makes the J call doubtful. The germline V gene has CDR1 LGHNA and CDR2 YNFKEQ. CDR3 length: 14 amino acids. DNA of the CDR3: TGTGCCAGCAGCCAGGAGCTAGCGGAGTACGAGCAGTACTTC. Amino acids: CASSQELAEYEQYF.

The chain is built from TRBV6-5 and TRBJ2-1; TRBD2 might be the D (7 bases). CDR3 length: 12 residues. V gave up 5 bases and J gave up 12 bases, with 14 bases separating them. Germline values: CDR1 MNHEY, CDR2 SVGAGI. The CDR3, as DNA: TGTGCCAGCAGTGTCGGGGGGCTAAGGCAGTTCTTC. Residues: CASSVGGLRQFF.